This entry features one TCR beta chain sequence. The antigen it binds to is not known. Base-call qualities are not available, and no considerably larger clone is one nucleotide away. These data are taken from a study of shared clonotypes between healthy human individuals (dated by TCRdb to 2020 to 2021). With regard to the full study: Three men and two women, aged 18 to 49 years, made up the cohort. Per donor, three plates each were used for CD4 naive and CD4 memory, two for CD8 naive, and one for CD8 memory. To estimate repertoire size and how much clonotype sharing occurs between individuals, the study deeply sequenced the blood TCR repertoires of roughly 5 healthy adults. Per donor, leukapheresis produced somewhere between about 0.85 and 8.9 billion PBMCs. To increase sequencing depth and limit assay-specific biases, TCR repertoire library preparation and sequencing were carried out by different laboratories using diverse techniques.

V sheds 5 bases and J sheds 4 bases, leaving 12 bases between their ends. The CDR3 goes from the cysteine to the phenylalanine over 13 residues. The only DNA kept is the CDR3, 39 bases in frame from the first base. From a lookup of the germline V gene, CDR1 and CDR2 are SGHTA and FQGNSA. Using the deep immunoSEQ assay, TCR CDR3 regions were amplified from genomic DNA by multiplex PCR. For each cell subset, the extracted genomic DNA was distributed evenly across all wells of several immunoSEQ 96-well plates, and each plate served as one replicate. For sorted subsets, around 200 ng genomic DNA, equal to about 30,000 T cell genomes, was loaded into each replicate PCR. Purified libraries were measured with a Qubit 3.0 fluorometer, size-checked on a Bioanalyzer 2100, and measured again with the KAPA Library Quantification kit. A separate single-read 150-cycle Illumina NextSeq 550 flow cell was used to sequence each immunoSEQ 96-well plate. In the source study's methods: Because only junctional sequences without quality scores were contained in the immunoSEQ output, filtering matching that applied to full-length reads could not be performed. To assign V/J genes and CDR3, sequences were annotated against IMGT germline references using PyIR, a Python wrapper for IgBLAST v1.9. Reads with weak V/J assignments (E-value above 1e-6), missing CDR3, stop codons, out-of-frame junctions, or ambiguous translated residues were removed. V3J clonotypes were defined by identical inferred V gene, J gene, and CDR3 amino acid sequence. Percentage overlap between repertoires was calculated by dividing the number of shared unique clonotypes by the size of the smaller repertoire. Three approaches were used to assess repertoire richness: RTK rarefaction, the Chao1 estimator, and Recon v2.1 estimates of unobserved clonotypes. Generation probabilities for all TCRbeta clonotypes obtained by the gDNA method from a handful of donors were computed using OLGA. TCRdb took over this immuneACCESS table, retaining in-frame rearrangements with V and J assigned. Such tables are incomplete; in checked studies, under half of the missing clones stem from an unresolved V gene, and the remainder is unexplained. V, J and clone size are taken as reported in that table, and D and trimming were inferred from the DNA itself. In this sample the table shows around 2.1 million clones, approximately 95% of which occur a single time. The ten most abundant clones make up around 0.13% of the sample.

What the research found in general, with its limitations: Estimated clonotype richness was generally larger for naive than for memory subsets. Based on pairwise subsampling, the degree of clonotype sharing among donors was expected to be affected by sequencing depth. When a few donors were compared, the shared fraction of clonotypes was around 4.6% for naive CD4, 3.5% to 4% for naive CD8, 2% to 2.5% for memory CD4, and approximately 0.4% for memory CD8. The genetic and exposure-history diversity represented was limited by the small number of donors. Incomplete sequencing was indicated by rarefaction of sorted-subset datasets, despite the large sequencing depth. Compared with non-shared clonotypes, clonotypes shared by all four sorted-subset donors had higher generation probabilities. Sampling was restricted to blood, and TCR repertoires in tissue are likely to differ from TCR repertoires in blood.

Donors were healthy HIV-negative adults with no recently reported acute infections or vaccinations. All donors were Caucasian adults living in Nashville, Tennessee, USA. CD4+ T cells were enriched through magnetic negative selection, after which naive cells were positively selected on CD45RA and the remaining negative fraction served as the memory subset. After blood collection by leukapheresis, PBMCs were isolated using Ficoll-Histopaque density gradient centrifugation and then cryopreserved in the vapor phase of liquid nitrogen. Analytical flow cytometry was used to check the purity and quantity of every magnetically sorted T cell population. Genomic DNA was isolated from each sorted fraction and quantified by UV absorbance on a Nanodrop 2000c.

Sequenced: naive CD4+ T cells sorted from blood. Sample cell subset or site, as interpreted from the label and publication: CD45RA+ positively selected. The sequence joins TRBV7-2 to TRBJ2-7; the D gene is perhaps TRBD1 or TRBD2, each of them matching over 5 bases. This receptor was identified in a man between 18 and 29 years old in good health. The encoded CDR3 is CASSQRWGYEQYF. The bases are TGTGCCAGCAGCCAAAGATGGGGGTACGAGCAGTACTTC.